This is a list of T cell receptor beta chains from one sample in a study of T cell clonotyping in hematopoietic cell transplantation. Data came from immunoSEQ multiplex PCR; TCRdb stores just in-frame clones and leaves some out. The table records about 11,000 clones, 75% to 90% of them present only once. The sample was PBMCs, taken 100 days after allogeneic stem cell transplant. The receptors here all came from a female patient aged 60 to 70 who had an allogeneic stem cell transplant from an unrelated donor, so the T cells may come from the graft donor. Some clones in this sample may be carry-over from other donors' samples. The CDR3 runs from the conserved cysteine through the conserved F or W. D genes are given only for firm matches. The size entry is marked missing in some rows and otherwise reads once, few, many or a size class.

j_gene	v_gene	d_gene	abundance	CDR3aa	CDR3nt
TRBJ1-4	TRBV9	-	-	CASSAYGGSANEKLFF	TGTGCCAGCAGCGCCTACGGGGGGTCGGCTAATGAAAAACTGTTTTTT
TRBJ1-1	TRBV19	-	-	CASSPTLGTEAFF	TGTGCCAGTAGTCCGACACTAGGCACTGAAGCTTTCTTT
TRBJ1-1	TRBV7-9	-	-	CASSPAGRGLRGTEAFF	TGTGCCAGCAGCCCTGCGGGCAGGGGACTCAGGGGCACTGAAGCTTTCTTT
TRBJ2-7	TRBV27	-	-	CASSLTGGGYEQYF	TGTGCCAGCAGTTTAACGGGGGGCGGCTACGAGCAGTACTTC
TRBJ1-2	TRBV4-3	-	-	CASSQDERVGYGYTF	TGCGCCAGCAGCCAAGATGAAAGGGTTGGCTATGGCTACACCTTC
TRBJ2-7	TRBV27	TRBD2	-	CASSLGRENPYEQYF	TGTGCCAGCAGTTTGGGGCGGGAGAACCCCTACGAGCAGTACTTC
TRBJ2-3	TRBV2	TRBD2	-	CASRKTSGSTDTQYF	TGTGCCAGCAGGAAGACTAGCGGGAGCACAGATACGCAGTATTTT
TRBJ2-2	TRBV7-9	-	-	CASRVGGLNTGELFF	TGTGCCAGCCGGGTGGGAGGCCTAAACACCGGGGAGCTGTTTTTT
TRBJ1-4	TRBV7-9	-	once	CASSRGGASAEKLFF	TGTGCCAGCAGCAGGGGGGGGGCCTCGGCTGAAAAACTGTTTTTT
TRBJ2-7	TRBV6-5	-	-	CASGDFIGTYEQYF	TGTGCCAGCGGAGATTTTATCGGAACCTACGAGCAGTACTTC
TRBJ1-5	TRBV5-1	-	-	CASSLEAGTNQPQHF	TGCGCCAGCAGCTTGGAAGCAGGTACCAATCAGCCCCAGCATTTT